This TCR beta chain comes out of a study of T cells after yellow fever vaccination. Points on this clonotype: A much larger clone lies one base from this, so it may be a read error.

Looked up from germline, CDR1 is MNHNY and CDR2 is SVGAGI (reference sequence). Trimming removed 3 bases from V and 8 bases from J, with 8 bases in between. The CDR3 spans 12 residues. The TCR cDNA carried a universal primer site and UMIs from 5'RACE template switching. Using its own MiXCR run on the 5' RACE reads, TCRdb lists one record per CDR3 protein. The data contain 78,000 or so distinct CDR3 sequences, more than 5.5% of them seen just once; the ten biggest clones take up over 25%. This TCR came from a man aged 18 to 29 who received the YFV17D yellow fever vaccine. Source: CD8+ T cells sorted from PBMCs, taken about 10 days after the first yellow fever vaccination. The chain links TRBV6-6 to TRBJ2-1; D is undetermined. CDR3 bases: TGTGCCAGCAGTTATGGGTTAGATGAGCAGTTCTTC. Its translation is CASSYGLDEQFF.